Listed below are T cell receptor beta chains from one sample, sequenced in a study of technical replicates of blood from a handful of donors. The repertoire was sequenced with immunoSEQ multiplex PCR; TCRdb's copy has only in-frame clones and lacks some. The repertoire holds around 76,000 clones, 95% to 99% seen once, with roughly 0.2% in the top ten. Sequences were obtained from T cells isolated from PBMCs. The receptors come from a human donor in good health. CDR3s include the opening cysteine and the closing phenylalanine or tryptophan. A D gene is named only where the DNA matches it firmly. Clone size is given for some rows only: seen once, a few or many times, or a class if the clone is expanded.

d_call: -
v_call: TRBV20-1
j_call: TRBJ2-1
clone_size: -
cdr3_aa: CSASGTFEQFF
cdr3_nt: TGCAGTGCTAGCGGGACTTTTGAGCAGTTCTTC

d_call: -
v_call: TRBV5-5
j_call: TRBJ1-1
clone_size: -
cdr3_aa: CASSLRTADNTEAFF
cdr3_nt: TGTGCCAGCAGCTTGCGGACAGCGGATAACACTGAAGCTTTCTTT

d_call: -
v_call: TRBV19
j_call: TRBJ1-4
clone_size: -
cdr3_aa: CASSRGVATNEKLFF
cdr3_nt: TGTGCCAGTAGTAGGGGGGTTGCAACTAATGAAAAACTGTTTTTT

d_call: -
v_call: TRBV20-1
j_call: TRBJ1-2
clone_size: few
cdr3_aa: CSARAPGGYTF
cdr3_nt: TGCAGTGCTAGAGCTCCGGGAGGCTACACCTTC

d_call: TRBD1
v_call: TRBV13
j_call: TRBJ2-1
clone_size: -
cdr3_aa: CASSFRDRGVNEQFF
cdr3_nt: TGTGCCAGCAGTTTCCGGGACAGGGGCGTCAATGAGCAGTTCTTC

d_call: TRBD2
v_call: TRBV15
j_call: TRBJ2-1
clone_size: -
cdr3_aa: CATSRELVAAGGYNEQFF
cdr3_nt: TGTGCCACCAGCAGAGAGCTGGTCGCGGCGGGAGGGTACAATGAGCAGTTCTTC

d_call: TRBD1
v_call: TRBV5-1
j_call: TRBJ2-7
clone_size: -
cdr3_aa: CASSPGQTYEQYF
cdr3_nt: TGCGCCAGCAGTCCGGGACAGACCTACGAGCAGTACTTC

d_call: TRBD1
v_call: TRBV5-8
j_call: TRBJ2-7
clone_size: -
cdr3_aa: CASSPGDSSYEQYF
cdr3_nt: TGTGCCAGCAGCCCCGGGGACAGTTCCTACGAGCAGTACTTC

d_call: -
v_call: TRBV27
j_call: TRBJ2-3
clone_size: once
cdr3_aa: CASSREDTQYF
cdr3_nt: TGTGCCAGCAGCAGGGAAGATACGCAGTATTTT

d_call: -
v_call: TRBV2
j_call: TRBJ1-1
clone_size: -
cdr3_aa: CASSPHGGDEAFF
cdr3_nt: TGTGCCAGCAGTCCCCATGGGGGGGATGAAGCTTTCTTT

d_call: -
v_call: TRBV28
j_call: TRBJ2-3
clone_size: -
cdr3_aa: CASSFNSRTDTQYF
cdr3_nt: TGTGCCAGCAGTTTTAACAGCCGCACAGATACGCAGTATTTT

d_call: TRBD2
v_call: TRBV6-5
j_call: TRBJ2-6
clone_size: once
cdr3_aa: CASSPRGAGANVLTF
cdr3_nt: TGTGCCAGCAGCCCCCGGGGGGCTGGGGCCAACGTCCTGACTTTC

d_call: TRBD2
v_call: TRBV6-5
j_call: TRBJ2-7
clone_size: -
cdr3_aa: CASSYSGAGGHYEQYF
cdr3_nt: TGTGCCAGCAGTTACTCCGGGGCGGGAGGCCATTACGAGCAGTACTTC

d_call: TRBD2
v_call: TRBV5-1
j_call: TRBJ2-7
clone_size: -
cdr3_aa: CASSLAGIYEQYF
cdr3_nt: TGCGCCAGCTCTCTAGCGGGGATTTACGAGCAGTACTTC

d_call: -
v_call: TRBV9
j_call: TRBJ2-1
clone_size: -
cdr3_aa: CASSRGANEQFF
cdr3_nt: TGTGCCAGCAGTCGGGGGGCCAATGAGCAGTTCTTC

d_call: -
v_call: TRBV18
j_call: TRBJ2-7
clone_size: -
cdr3_aa: CASSPQGRYEQYF
cdr3_nt: TGTGCCAGCTCACCACAAGGGAGATACGAGCAGTACTTC

d_call: -
v_call: TRBV29-1
j_call: TRBJ2-3
clone_size: -
cdr3_aa: CSVEVITDTQYF
cdr3_nt: TGCAGCGTTGAAGTCATCACAGATACGCAGTATTTT

d_call: TRBD1
v_call: TRBV7-7
j_call: TRBJ2-5
clone_size: -
cdr3_aa: CASSFGTEETQYF
cdr3_nt: TGTGCCAGCAGCTTTGGGACAGAAGAGACCCAGTACTTC

d_call: -
v_call: TRBV29-1
j_call: TRBJ2-7
clone_size: -
cdr3_aa: CSVAPPQGLDYEQYF
cdr3_nt: TGCAGCGTTGCCCCCCCCCAGGGGCTGGACTACGAGCAGTACTTC

d_call: -
v_call: TRBV6-4
j_call: TRBJ1-5
clone_size: -
cdr3_aa: CASSVEENQPQHF
cdr3_nt: TGTGCCAGCAGCGTCGAGGAAAATCAGCCCCAGCATTTT